This TCR beta chain was identified in a study of shared clonotypes between healthy human individuals. General study findings and limits: Among donors, clonotype sharing was expected to be affected by sequencing depth. Generation probabilities of non-shared clonotypes were lower (relative to those shared by all four donors).

The table came from immunoSEQ multiplex PCR; TCRdb's copy has only in-frame clones and leaves some out. Among more than 150,000 clones listed, 90% to 95% were seen once. The CDR3 spans 14 residues. Germline V gives CDR1 SGHAT, CDR2 FQDESV (reference sequence). As concerns this clone: Its specificity is unknown.

Nashville, Tennessee was home to all donors, who were Caucasian adults. Sequenced sample: naive CD4+ T cells sorted from blood. Subset indicated: CD45RA+ positively selected. The source of this sequence is a woman between 25 and 40 years old in good health. This chain connects TRBV11-1 to TRBJ2-5, with D unresolved. Near its end, the DNA agrees better with TRBJ2-7, so the J call may be wrong. The CDR3 is CASSLERSSYEQYF. Written as DNA, the CDR3 is TGTGCCAGCAGCTTAGAGAGGAGCTCCTACGAGCAGTACTTC.